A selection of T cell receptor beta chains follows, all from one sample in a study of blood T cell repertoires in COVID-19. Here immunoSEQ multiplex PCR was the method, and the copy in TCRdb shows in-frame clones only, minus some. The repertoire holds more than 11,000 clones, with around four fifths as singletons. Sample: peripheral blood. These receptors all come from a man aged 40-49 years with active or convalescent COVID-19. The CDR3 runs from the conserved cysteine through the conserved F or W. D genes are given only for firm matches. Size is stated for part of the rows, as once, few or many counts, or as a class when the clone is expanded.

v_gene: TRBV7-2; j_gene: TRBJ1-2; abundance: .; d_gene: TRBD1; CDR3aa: CASSWGQRDYGYTF; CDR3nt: TGTGCCAGCAGCTGGGGACAGAGAGACTATGGCTACACCTTC
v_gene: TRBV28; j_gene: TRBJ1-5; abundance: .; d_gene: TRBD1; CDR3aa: CASKGQYNQPQHF; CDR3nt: TGTGCCAGCAAGGGACAGTACAATCAGCCCCAGCATTTT
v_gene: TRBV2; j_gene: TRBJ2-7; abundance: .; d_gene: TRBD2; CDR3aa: CASSEREGGEQYF; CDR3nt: TGTGCCAGCAGTGAAAGGGAGGGCGGCGAGCAGTACTTC
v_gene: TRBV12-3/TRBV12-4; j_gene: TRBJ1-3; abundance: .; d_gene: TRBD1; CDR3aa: CASSLGQGNTIYF; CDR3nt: TGTGCCAGCAGTTTGGGACAGGGAAACACCATATATTTT
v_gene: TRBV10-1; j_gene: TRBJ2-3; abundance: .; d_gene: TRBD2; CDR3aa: CASSESGRGEIDTQYF; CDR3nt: TGCGCCAGCAGTGAGTCGGGGCGGGGGGAAATAGATACGCAGTATTTT
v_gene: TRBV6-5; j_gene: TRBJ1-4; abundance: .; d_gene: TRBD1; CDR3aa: CATRATGTAFEKLFF; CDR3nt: TGTGCCACTCGCGCCACCGGGACAGCCTTTGAAAAACTGTTTTTT
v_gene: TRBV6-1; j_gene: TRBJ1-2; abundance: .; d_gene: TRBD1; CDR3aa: CASSEAETGGYTF; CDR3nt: TGTGCCAGCAGTGAAGCAGAGACAGGGGGCTACACCTTC
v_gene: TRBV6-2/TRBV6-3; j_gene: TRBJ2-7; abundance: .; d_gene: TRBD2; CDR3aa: CASSYWGGSYEQYF; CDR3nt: TGTGCCAGCAGTTACTGGGGGGGCTCCTACGAGCAGTACTTC
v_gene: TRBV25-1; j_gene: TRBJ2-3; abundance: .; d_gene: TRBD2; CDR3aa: CASSELGGGPSSTDTQYF; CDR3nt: TGTGCCAGCAGTGAGTTGGGCGGGGGACCCTCTAGCACAGATACGCAGTATTTT
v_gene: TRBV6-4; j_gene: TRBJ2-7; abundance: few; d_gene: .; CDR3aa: CASSDPQGEQYF; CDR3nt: TGTGCCAGCAGTGACCCGCAGGGGGAGCAGTACTTC
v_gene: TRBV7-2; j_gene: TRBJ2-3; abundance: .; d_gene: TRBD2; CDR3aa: CASSLTSGPRTDTQYF; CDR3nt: TGTGCCAGCAGCTTGACTAGCGGGCCACGCACAGATACGCAGTATTTT
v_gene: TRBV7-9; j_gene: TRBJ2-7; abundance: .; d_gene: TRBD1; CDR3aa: CASSFPGQGRYGEQYF; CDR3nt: TGTGCCAGCAGCTTTCCGGGACAGGGGAGGTACGGCGAGCAGTACTTC
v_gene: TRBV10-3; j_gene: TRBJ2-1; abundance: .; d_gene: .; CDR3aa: CAIDEVGGGGLAEQFF; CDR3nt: TGTGCCATCGACGAGGTCGGGGGAGGGGGTTTGGCTGAGCAGTTCTTC
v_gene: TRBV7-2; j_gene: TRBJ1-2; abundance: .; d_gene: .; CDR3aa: CASSLVGGVSGQSEGSYTF; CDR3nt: TGTGCCAGCAGCTTAGTAGGGGGAGTGAGCGGACAGAGCGAGGGGAGCTACACCTTC
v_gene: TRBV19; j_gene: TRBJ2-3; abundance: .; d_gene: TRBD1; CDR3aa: CASRAQQGASTDTQYF; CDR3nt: TGTGCCAGCCGAGCCCAGCAGGGGGCGAGCACAGATACGCAGTATTTT
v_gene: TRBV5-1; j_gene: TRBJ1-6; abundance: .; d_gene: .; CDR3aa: CASSLRQRDNSPLHF; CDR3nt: TGCGCCAGCAGCTTAAGGCAGCGAGACAATTCACCCCTCCACTTT
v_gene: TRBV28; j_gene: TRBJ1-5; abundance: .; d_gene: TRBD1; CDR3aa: CASSLTGNSNQPQHF; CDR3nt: TGTGCCAGCAGTTTGACAGGGAATAGCAATCAGCCCCAGCATTTT
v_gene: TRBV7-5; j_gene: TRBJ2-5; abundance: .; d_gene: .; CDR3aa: CARSSRDPEGRRGAGRETQYF; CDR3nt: TGTGCCAGAAGCTCCCGGGACCCTGAAGGGAGACGGGGGGCGGGTCGGGAGACCCAGTACTTC
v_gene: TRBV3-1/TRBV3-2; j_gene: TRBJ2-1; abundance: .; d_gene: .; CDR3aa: CASSQDRHYNEQFF; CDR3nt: TGTGCCAGCAGCCAAGACCGACACTACAATGAGCAGTTCTTC
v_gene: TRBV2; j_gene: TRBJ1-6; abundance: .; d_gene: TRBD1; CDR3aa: CASSEADWDRHYNSPLHF; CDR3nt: TGTGCCAGCAGTGAAGCGGATTGGGACAGGCACTATAATTCACCCCTCCACTTT
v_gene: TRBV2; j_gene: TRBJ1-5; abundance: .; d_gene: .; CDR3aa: CASSITGSNQPQHF; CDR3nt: TGTGCCAGCAGTATCACAGGAAGCAATCAGCCCCAGCATTTT
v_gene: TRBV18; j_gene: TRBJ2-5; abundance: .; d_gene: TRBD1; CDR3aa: CASSPVTDRGRETQYF; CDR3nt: TGTGCCAGCTCACCCGTCACGGACAGGGGGCGAGAGACCCAGTACTTC
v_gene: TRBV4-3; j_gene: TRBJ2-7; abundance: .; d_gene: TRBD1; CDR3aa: CASSQYPPGQGVGEQYF; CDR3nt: TGCGCCAGCAGCCAGTATCCTCCGGGACAGGGGGTTGGGGAGCAGTACTTC
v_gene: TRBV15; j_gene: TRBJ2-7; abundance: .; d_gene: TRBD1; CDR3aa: CATSNDRGDAYEQYF; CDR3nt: TGTGCCACCAGCAACGACAGGGGGGATGCCTACGAGCAGTACTTC
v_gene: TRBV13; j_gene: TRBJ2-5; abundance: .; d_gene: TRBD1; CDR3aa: CASSIRQGGGETQYF; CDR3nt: TGTGCCAGCAGCATACGACAGGGTGGCGGAGAGACCCAGTACTTC
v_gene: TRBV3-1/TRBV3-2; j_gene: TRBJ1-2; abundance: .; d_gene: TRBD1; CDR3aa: CASSQDNRGGDYGYTF; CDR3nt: TGTGCCAGCAGCCAAGACAACAGGGGCGGGGACTATGGCTACACCTTC
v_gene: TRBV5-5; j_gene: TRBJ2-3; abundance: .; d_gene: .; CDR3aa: CASSLWAGPDTQYF; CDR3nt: TGTGCCAGCAGCTTGTGGGCGGGGCCAGATACGCAGTATTTT
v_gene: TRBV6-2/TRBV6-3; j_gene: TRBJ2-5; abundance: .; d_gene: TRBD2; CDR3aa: CASSSTSGGQETQYF; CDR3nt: TGTGCCAGCAGTTCGACTAGCGGGGGGCAAGAGACCCAGTACTTC
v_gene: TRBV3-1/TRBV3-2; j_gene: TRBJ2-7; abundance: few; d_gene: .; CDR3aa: CASSQQGGEQYF; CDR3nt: TGTGCCAGCAGCCAACAGGGGGGCGAGCAGTACTTC
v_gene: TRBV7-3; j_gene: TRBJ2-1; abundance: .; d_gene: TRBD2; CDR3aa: CASSPVSGGNYNEQFF; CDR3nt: TGTGCCAGCAGCCCTGTAAGCGGGGGGAATTACAATGAGCAGTTCTTC
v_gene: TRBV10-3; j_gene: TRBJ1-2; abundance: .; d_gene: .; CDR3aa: CAIMEGNSNYGYTF; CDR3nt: TGTGCCATCATGGAGGGGAACTCGAACTATGGCTACACCTTC
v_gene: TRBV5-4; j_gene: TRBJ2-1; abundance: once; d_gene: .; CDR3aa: CASSSLGGGANEQFF; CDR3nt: TGTGCCAGCAGCTCCCTAGGAGGGGGGGCTAATGAGCAGTTCTTC
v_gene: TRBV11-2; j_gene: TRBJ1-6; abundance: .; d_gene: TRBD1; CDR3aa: CASSSGTGGPGSYNSPLHF; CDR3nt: TGTGCCAGCAGCTCCGGGACAGGGGGTCCGGGCTCCTATAATTCACCCCTCCACTTT
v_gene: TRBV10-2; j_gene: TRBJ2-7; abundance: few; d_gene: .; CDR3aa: CASSDVGGQSSYEQYF; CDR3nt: TGCGCCAGCAGTGATGTCGGGGGGCAGAGCTCCTACGAGCAGTACTTC
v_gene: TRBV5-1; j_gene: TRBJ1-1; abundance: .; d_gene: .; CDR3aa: CASSLATLGGNTEAFF; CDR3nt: TGCGCCAGCAGCCTAGCGACACTTGGAGGTAACACTGAAGCTTTCTTT
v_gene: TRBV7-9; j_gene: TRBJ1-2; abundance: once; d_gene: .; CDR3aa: CASSFSSAGDGYTF; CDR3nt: TGTGCCAGCAGCTTTTCGTCCGCGGGGGATGGCTACACCTTC
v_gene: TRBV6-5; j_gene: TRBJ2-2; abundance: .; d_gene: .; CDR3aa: CASSYGGSATGELFF; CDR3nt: TGTGCCAGCAGTTACGGAGGGTCCGCCACCGGGGAGCTGTTTTTT
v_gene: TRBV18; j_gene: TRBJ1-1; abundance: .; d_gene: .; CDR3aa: CASSPLRDTEAFF; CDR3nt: TGTGCCAGCTCACCCCTACGAGACACTGAAGCTTTCTTT
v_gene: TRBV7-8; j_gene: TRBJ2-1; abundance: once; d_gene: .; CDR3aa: CASSPIKGGGYNEQFF; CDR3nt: TGTGCCAGCAGCCCGATCAAGGGGGGGGGCTACAATGAGCAGTTCTTC
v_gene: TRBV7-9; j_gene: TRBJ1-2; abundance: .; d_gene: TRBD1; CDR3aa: CASSSAGTGYGYTF; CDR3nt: TGTGCCAGCAGCTCGGCCGGGACAGGGTATGGCTACACCTTC
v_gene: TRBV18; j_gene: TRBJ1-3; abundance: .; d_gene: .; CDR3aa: CASSPGANRNTIYF; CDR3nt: TGTGCCAGCTCACCGGGGGCGAACAGAAACACCATATATTTT
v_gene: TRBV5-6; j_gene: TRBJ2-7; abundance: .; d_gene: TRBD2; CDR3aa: CASSFSAGGEQYF; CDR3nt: TGTGCCAGCAGCTTTTCCGCCGGGGGGGAGCAGTACTTC